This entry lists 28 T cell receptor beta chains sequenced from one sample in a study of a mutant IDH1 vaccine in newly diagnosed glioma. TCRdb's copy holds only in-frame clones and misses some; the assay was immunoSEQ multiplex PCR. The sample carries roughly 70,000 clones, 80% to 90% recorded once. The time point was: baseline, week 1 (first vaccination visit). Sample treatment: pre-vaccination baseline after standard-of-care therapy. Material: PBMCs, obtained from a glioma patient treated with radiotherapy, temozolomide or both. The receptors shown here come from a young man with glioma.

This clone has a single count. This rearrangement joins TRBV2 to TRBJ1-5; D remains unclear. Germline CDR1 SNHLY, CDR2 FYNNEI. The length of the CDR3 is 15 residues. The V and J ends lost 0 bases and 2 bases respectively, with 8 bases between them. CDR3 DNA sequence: TGTGCCAGCAGTGAAGCGCTTCCGCGCAATCAGCCCCAGCATTTT. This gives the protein CASSEALPRNQPQHF.

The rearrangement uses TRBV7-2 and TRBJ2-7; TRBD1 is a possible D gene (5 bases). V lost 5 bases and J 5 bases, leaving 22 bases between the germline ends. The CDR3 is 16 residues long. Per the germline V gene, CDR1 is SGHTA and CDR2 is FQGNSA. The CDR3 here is CASSLLWPSPGHEQYF. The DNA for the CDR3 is TGTGCCAGCAGCCTTTTGTGGCCGAGTCCAGGGCACGAGCAGTACTTC.

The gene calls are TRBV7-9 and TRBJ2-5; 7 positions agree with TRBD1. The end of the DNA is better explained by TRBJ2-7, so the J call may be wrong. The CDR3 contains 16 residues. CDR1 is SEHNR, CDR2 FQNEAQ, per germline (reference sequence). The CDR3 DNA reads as TGTGCCAGCAGCTCCTTCACCGGGACAGACTTATACGAGCAGTACTTC. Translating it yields CASSSFTGTDLYEQYF.

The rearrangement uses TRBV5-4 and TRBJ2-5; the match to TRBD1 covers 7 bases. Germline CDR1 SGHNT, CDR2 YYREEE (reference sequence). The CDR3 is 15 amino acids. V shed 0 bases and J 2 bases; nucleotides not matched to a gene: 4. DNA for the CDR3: TGTGCCAGCAGCTTGGTTGTGGGACAGCAAGAGACCCAGTACTTC. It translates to CASSLVVGQQETQYF.

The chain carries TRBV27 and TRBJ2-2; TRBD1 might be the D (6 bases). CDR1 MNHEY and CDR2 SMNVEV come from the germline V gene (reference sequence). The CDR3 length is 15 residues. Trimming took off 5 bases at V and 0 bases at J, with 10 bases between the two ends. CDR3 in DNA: TGTGCCAGCAGTCCTCGACAGGCGAACACCGGGGAGCTGTTTTTT. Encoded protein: CASSPRQANTGELFF.

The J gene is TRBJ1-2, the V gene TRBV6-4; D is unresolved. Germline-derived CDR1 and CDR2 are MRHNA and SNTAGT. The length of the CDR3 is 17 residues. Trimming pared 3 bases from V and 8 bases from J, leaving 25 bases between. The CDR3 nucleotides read TGTGCCAGCAGTGAGGGTGGCCTCAACATGGAATCGGGGGGCTACACCTTC. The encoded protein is CASSEGGLNMESGGYTF.

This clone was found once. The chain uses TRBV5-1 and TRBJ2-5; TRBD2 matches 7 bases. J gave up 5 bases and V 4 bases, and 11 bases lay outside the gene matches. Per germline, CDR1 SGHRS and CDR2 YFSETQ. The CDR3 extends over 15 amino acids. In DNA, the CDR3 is TGCGCCAGCAGCCCGAACCTCGGACTAGGGGAGACCCAGTACTTC. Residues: CASSPNLGLGETQYF.

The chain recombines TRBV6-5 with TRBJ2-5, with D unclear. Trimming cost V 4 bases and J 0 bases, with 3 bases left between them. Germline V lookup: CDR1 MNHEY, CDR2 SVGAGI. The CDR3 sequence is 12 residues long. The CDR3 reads CASSSYQETQYF. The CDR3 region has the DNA TGTGCCAGCAGTTCGTACCAAGAGACCCAGTACTTC.

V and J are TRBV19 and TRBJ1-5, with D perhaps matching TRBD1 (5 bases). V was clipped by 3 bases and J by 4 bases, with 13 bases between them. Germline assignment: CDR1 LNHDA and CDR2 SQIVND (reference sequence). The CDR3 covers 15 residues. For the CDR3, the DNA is TGTGCCAGTAGTATTTTGGCAGGGCAGAATCAGCCCCAGCATTTT. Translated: CASSILAGQNQPQHF.

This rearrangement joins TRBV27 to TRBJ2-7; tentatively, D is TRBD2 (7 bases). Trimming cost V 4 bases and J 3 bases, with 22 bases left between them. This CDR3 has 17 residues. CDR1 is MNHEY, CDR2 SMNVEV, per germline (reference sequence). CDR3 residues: CASSSRRGARAVYEQYF. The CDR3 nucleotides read TGTGCCAGCAGTTCCCGTCGGGGGGCTCGGGCGGTCTACGAGCAGTACTTC.

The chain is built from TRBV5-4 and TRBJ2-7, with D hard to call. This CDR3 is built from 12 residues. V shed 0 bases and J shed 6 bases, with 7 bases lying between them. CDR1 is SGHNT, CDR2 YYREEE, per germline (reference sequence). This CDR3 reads CASSLGSREQYF. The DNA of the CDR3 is TGTGCCAGCAGCTTGGGTAGTCGCGAGCAGTACTTC. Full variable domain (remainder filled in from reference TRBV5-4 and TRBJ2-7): ETGVTQSPTHLIKTRGQQVTLRCSSQSGHNTVSWYQQALGQGPQFIFQYYREEENGRGNFPPRFSGLQFPNYSSELNVNALELDDSALYLCASSLGSREQYFGPGTRLTVT.

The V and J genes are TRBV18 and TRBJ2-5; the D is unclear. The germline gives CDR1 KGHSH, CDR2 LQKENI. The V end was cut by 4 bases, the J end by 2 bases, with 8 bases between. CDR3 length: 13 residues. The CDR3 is CASSLLRQETQYF. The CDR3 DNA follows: TGTGCCAGCTCACTACTAAGACAAGAGACCCAGTACTTC. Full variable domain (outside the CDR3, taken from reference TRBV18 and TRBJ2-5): NAGVMQNPRHLVRRRGQEARLRCSPMKGHSHVYWYRQLPEEGLKFMVYLQKENIIDESGMPKERFSAEFPKEGPSILRIQQVVRGDSAAYFCASSLLRQETQYFGPGTRLLVL.

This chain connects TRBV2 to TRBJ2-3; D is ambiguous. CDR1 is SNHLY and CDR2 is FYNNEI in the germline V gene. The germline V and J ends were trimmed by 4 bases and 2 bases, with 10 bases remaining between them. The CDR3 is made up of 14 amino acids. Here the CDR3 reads CASSARRYTDTQYF. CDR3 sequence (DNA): TGTGCCAGCAGTGCCCGACGGTACACAGATACGCAGTATTTT.

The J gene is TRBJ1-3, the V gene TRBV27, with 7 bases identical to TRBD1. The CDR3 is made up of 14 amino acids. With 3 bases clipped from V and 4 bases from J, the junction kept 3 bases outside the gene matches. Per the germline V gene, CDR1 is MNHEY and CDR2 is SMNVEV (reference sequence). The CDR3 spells CASSLTGSGNTIYF. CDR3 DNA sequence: TGTGCCAGCAGTTTGACAGGGTCCGGAAACACCATATATTTT.

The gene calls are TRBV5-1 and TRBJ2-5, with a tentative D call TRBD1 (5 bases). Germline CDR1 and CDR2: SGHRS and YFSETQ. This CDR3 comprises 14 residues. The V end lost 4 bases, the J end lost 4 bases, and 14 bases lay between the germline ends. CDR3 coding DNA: TGCGCCAGCAGCCCCGGACATGGTCGAGAGACCCAGTACTTC. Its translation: CASSPGHGRETQYF.

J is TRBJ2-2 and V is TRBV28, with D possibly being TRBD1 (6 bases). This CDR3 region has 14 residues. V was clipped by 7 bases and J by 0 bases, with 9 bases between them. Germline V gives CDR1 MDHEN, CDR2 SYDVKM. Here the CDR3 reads CASTGTTNTGELFF. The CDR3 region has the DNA TGTGCCAGCACCGGGACAACGAACACCGGGGAGCTGTTTTTT.

Written as DNA, the CDR3 is TGCGCCAGCAGCTCACAGCACACCGGGGAGCTGTTTTTT. Translation: CASSSQHTGELFF. The chain is built from TRBV5-1 and TRBJ2-2; D unclear. The CDR3 consists of 13 residues. Germline CDR1 SGHRS, CDR2 YFSETQ. Trimming took 3 bases from V and 3 from J, leaving 6 bases between them.

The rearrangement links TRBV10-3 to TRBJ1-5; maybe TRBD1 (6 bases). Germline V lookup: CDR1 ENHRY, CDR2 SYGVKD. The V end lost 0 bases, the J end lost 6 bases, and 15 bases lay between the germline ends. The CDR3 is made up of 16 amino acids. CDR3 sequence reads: CAISESIWGQSQPQHF. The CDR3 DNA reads TGTGCCATCAGTGAGTCGATCTGGGGGCAGAGTCAGCCCCAGCATTTT.

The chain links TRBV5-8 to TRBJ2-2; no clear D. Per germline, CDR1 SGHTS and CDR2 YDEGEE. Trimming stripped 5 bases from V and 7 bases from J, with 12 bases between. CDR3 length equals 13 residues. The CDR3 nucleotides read TGTGCCAGCAGTTCTAGATTCGGCGGGGAGCTGTTTTTT. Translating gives CASSSRFGGELFF.

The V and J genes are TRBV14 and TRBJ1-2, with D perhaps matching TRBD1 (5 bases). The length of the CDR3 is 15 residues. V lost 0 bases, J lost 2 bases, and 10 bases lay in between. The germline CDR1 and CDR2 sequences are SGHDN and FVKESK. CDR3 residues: CASSQESGRNYGYTF. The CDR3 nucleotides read TGTGCCAGCAGCCAAGAATCGGGACGGAACTATGGCTACACCTTC.

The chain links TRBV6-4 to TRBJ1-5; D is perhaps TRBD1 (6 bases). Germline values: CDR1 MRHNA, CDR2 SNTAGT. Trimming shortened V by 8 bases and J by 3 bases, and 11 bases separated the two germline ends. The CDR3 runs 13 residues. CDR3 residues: CASGGGHNQPQHF. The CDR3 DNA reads TGTGCCAGCGGAGGGGGGCACAATCAGCCCCAGCATTTT.

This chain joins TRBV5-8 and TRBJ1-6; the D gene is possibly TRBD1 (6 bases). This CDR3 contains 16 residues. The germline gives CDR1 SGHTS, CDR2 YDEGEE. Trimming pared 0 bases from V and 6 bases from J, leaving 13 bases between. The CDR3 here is CASSLGLGGGNSPLHF. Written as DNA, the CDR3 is TGTGCCAGCAGCTTGGGGTTGGGAGGGGGTAATTCACCCCTCCACTTT.

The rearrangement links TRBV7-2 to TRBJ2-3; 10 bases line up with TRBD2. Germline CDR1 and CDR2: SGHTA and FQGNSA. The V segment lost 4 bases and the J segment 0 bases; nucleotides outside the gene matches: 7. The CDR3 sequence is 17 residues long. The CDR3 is CASSSTLAGFSTDTQYF. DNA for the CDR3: TGTGCCAGCAGCTCGACACTAGCGGGGTTTAGCACAGATACGCAGTATTTT.

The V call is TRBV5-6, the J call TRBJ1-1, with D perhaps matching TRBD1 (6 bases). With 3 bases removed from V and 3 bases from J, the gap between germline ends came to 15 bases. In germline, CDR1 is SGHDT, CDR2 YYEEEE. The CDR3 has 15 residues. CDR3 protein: CASSWAGGLDTEAFF. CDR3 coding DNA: TGTGCCAGCAGCTGGGCGGGGGGGCTGGACACTGAAGCTTTCTTT. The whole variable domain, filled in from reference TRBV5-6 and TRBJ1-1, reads DAGVTQSPTHLIKTRGQQVTLRCSPKSGHDTVSWYQQALGQGPQFIFQYYEEEERQRGNFPDRFSGHQFPNYSSELNVNALLLGDSALYLCASSWAGGLDTEAFFGQGTRLTVV.

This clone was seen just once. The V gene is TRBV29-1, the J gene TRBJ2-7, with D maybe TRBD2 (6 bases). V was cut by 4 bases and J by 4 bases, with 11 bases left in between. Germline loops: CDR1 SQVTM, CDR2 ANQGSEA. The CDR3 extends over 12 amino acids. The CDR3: CSVVRGGYEQYF. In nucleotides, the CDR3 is TGCAGCGTTGTAAGGGGAGGTTACGAGCAGTACTTC.

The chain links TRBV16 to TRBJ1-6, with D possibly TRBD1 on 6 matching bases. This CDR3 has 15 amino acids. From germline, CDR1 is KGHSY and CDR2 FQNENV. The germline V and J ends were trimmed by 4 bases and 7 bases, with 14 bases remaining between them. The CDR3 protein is CASSPNRVGNSPLHF. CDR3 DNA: TGTGCCAGCAGCCCAAACAGGGTGGGCAATTCACCCCTCCACTTT.

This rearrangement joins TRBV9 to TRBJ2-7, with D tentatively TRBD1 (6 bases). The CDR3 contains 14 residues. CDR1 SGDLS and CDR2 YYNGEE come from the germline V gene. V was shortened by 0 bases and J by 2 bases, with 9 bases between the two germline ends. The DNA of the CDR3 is TGTGCCAGCAGCGTAGCGGCAGGGGCCTACGAGCAGTACTTC. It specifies CASSVAAGAYEQYF.

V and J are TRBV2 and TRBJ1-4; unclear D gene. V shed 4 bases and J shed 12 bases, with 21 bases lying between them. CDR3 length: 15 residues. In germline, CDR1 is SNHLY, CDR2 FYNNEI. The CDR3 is CASSGEGWWPPELFF. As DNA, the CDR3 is TGTGCCAGCAGTGGAGAAGGGTGGTGGCCCCCGGAACTGTTTTTT.